This TCR beta chain was recorded in a study of memory CD4+ T cells and cytomegalovirus serostatus. The sort gate was single viable CD3+CD4+CD8-CD45RO+ cells for memory CD4+ T cells. General study findings and limits: CMV serostatus prediction reached median AUC roughly 0.95, or 0.91 with US-trained model.

Note on this clone: Its antigen is currently unknown.

As processed by the authors: Out-of-frame sequences were removed, leaving 2,000,000 or so distinct TCRbeta sequences. The data were produced by immunoSEQ multiplex PCR, yet TCRdb's version contains in-frame clones alone and is incomplete. V and J calls and clone size are those listed in that table; D and trimming were worked out from the DNA. The data contain roughly 50,000 clones, around 76% of them seen just once; the ten biggest clones take up 1.5% to 2%. The source of this sequence is an adult in good health and CMV-seronegative. What was sequenced was memory CD4+ T cells from blood.

The CDR3: CASSENPLSWSGANVLTF. The CDR3 bases are TGTGCCAGCAGTGAGAATCCCCTAAGTTGGTCTGGGGCCAACGTCCTGACTTTC. This chain links TRBV2 with TRBJ2-6; D not resolved. V lost 3 bases, J lost 1 base, and 16 bases lay in between. The CDR3 runs 18 residues. CDR1 and CDR2 from the germline V gene are SNHLY and FYNNEI.